This TCR beta chain was profiled in a study of beta chain features in type 1 diabetes. The entirety of the isolated RNA underwent reverse transcription, so expressed TCRB transcripts were sequenced. An average of about 3.5 million reads was obtained for naive, central memory and regulatory T cell samples. Clones were sequenced by immunoSEQ multiplex PCR, and TCRdb holds only the in-frame ones, with some missing. Altogether about 170,000 clones are present, approximately 8.1% being singletons, with the ten largest covering 0.5%. CDR1 and CDR2 from the germline V gene are GTSNPN and SVGIG (reference sequence). This CDR3 has 13 residues. The V gene lost 0 bases and the J gene lost 3 bases, with 8 bases spanning the gap. Notes on this clone: The target antigen is unknown.

General study points: In type 1 diabetes patients, VDJ junctions had fewer insertions; deletions at these junctions were more frequent. Within each of all four CD4+ subsets, Type 1 diabetes patients had TCRB CDR3s that were moderately but significantly shorter.

Each donor gave one heparinised blood draw averaging about 110 mL. Sequencing input: central memory CD4+ T cells from blood. The source is a man aged 18 to 30 with type 1 diabetes. V and J are TRBV30 and TRBJ2-5; weak D call: TRBD2 (6 bases). In DNA form, the CDR3 reads TGTGCCTGGAGTGTTGGCGGGGAAGAGACCCAGTACTTC. Its protein product is CAWSVGGEETQYF.